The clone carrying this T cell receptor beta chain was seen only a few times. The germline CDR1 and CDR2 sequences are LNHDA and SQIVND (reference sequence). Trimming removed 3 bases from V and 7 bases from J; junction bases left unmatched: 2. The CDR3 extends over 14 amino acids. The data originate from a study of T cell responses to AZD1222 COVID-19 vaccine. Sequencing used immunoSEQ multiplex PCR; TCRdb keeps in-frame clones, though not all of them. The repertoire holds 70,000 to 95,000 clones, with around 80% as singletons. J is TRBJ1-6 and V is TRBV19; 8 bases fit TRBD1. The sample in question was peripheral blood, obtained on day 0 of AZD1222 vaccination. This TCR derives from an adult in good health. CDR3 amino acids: CASSIGQGNSPLHF. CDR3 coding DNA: TGTGCCAGTAGTATTGGACAGGGAAATTCACCCCTCCACTTT.